The clone carrying this T cell receptor (beta chain) was observed once. Its antigen is as yet unknown. The PCR contained 60 Vbeta and 13 Jbeta primers. Assay used: immunoSEQ multiplex PCR; TCRdb lists only in-frame clones, some missing. The repertoire holds about 150,000 clones, with roughly 80% as singletons. There are 18 residues in the CDR3. Germline V lookup: CDR1 LGHNA, CDR2 YNFKEQ. Trimming cost V 4 bases and J 5 bases; bases outside gene matches: 16. The sample comes from a study of cytomegalovirus exposure and HLA in healthy donors. Findings and limits, study-wide: In a later analysis, V- and J-gene trimming of beta chains associated with a DCLRE1C missense variant, replicated independently.

Sequenced sample: PBMCs. This sequence was found in a woman between 40 and 50 years old in good health and CMV-seronegative. The chain is built from TRBV4-2 and TRBJ2-3; 9 bases map to TRBD2. The CDR3: CASSPHEGGRGGLDTQYF. Written as DNA, the CDR3 is TGTGCCAGCAGCCCCCACGAGGGGGGGCGGGGGGGCCTAGATACGCAGTATTTT.